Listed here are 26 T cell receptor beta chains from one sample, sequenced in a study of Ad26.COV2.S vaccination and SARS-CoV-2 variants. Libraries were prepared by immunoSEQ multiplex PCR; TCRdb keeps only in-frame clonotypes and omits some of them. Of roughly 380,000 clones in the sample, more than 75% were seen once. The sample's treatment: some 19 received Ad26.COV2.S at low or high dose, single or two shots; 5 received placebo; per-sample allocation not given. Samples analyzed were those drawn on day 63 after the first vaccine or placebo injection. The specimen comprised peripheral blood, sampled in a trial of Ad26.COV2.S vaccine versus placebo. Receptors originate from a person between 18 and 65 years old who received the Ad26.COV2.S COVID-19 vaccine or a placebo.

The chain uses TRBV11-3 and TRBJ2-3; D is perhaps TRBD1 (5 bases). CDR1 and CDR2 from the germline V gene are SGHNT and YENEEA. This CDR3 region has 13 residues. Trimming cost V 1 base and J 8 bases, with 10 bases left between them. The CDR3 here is CASSLVGQGTQYF. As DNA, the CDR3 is TGTGCCAGCAGCTTAGTAGGTCAGGGTACGCAGTATTTT.

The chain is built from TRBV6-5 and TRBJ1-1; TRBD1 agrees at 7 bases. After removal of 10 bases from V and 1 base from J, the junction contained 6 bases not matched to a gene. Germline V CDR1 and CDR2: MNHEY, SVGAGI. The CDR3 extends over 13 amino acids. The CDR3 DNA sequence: TGTGCCACCAACAGGGGCCCGAACACTGAAGCTTTCTTT. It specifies CATNRGPNTEAFF.

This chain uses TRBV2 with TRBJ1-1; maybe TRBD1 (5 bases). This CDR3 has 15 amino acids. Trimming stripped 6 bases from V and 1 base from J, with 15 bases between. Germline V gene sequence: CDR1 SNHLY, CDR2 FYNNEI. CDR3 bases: TGTGCCAGCAGGGGGCAAATGGGGCAGAACACTGAAGCTTTCTTT. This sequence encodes CASRGQMGQNTEAFF.

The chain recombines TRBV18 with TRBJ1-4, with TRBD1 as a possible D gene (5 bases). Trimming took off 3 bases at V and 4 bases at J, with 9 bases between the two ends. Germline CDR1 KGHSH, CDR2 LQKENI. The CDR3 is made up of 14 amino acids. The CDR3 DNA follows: TGTGCCAGCTCACCGCGACAGAATAATGAAAAACTGTTTTTT. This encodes CASSPRQNNEKLFF.

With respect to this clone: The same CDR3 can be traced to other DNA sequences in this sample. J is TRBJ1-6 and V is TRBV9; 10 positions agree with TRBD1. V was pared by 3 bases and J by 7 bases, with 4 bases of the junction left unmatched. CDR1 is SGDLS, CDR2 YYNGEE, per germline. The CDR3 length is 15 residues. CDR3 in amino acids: CASSERTGGNSPLHF. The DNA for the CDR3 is TGTGCCAGCAGCGAACGGACAGGGGGGAATTCACCCCTCCACTTT.

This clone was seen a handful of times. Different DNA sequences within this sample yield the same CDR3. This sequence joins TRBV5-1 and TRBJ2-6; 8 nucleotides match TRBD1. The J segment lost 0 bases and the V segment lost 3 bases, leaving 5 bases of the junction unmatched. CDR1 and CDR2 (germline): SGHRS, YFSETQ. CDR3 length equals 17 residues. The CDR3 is CASSWTGISSGANVLTF. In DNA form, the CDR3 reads TGCGCCAGCAGCTGGACAGGGATTAGCTCTGGGGCCAACGTCCTGACTTTC.

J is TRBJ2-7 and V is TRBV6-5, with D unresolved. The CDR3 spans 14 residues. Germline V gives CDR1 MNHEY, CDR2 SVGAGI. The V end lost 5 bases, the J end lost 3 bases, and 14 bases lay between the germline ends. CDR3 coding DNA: TGTGCCAGCAGTCTAACCCGGGCGGACTACGAGCAGTACTTC. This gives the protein CASSLTRADYEQYF.

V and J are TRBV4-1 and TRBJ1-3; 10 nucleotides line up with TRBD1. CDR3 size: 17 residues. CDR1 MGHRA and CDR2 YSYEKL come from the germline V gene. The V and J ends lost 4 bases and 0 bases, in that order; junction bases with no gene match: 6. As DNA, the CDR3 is TGCGCCAGCAGCCCGGGGACAGGGGTTTACTCTGGAAACACCATATATTTT. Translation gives CASSPGTGVYSGNTIYF.

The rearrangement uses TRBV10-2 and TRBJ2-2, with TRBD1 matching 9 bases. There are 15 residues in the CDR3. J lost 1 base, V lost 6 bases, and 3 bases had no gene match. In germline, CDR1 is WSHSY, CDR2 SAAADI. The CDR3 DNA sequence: TGCGCCAGCAGGGGGACAGGGTTGAACACCGGGGAGCTGTTTTTT. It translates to CASRGTGLNTGELFF.

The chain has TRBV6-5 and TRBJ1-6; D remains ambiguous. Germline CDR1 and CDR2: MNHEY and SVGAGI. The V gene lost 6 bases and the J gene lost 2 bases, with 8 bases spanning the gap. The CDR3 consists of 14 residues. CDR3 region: CASRRSTYNSPLHF. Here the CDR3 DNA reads TGTGCCAGCAGGCGATCAACCTATAATTCACCCCTCCACTTT.

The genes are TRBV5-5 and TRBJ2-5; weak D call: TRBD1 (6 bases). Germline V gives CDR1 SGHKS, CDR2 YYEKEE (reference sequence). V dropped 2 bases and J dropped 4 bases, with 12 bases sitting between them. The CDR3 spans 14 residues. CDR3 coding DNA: TGTGCCAGCAGCTTCAGGGGTTCGGGAGAGACCCAGTACTTC. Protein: CASSFRGSGETQYF.

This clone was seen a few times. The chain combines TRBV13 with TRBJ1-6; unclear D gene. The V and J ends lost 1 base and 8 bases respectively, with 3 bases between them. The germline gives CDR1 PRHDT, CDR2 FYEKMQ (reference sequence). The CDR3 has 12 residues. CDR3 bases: TGTGCCAGCAGCTTAGTGGATTCACCCCTCCACTTT. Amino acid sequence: CASSLVDSPLHF.

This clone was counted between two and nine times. The chain's CDR3 is CSASVVGADTQYF. Here the CDR3 DNA reads TGCAGTGCTAGTGTGGTAGGCGCAGATACGCAGTATTTT. This rearrangement joins TRBV20-1 to TRBJ2-3; D ambiguous. Germline V lookup: CDR1 DFQATT, CDR2 SNEGSKA (reference sequence). CDR3 length: 13 amino acids. The V end lost 3 bases, the J end lost 4 bases, and 11 bases lay between the germline ends.

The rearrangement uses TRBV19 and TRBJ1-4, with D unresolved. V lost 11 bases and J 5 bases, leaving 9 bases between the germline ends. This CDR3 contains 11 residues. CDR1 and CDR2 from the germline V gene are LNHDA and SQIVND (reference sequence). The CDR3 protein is CASTTNEKLFF. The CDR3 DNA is TGTGCCTCTACGACAAATGAAAAACTGTTTTTT.

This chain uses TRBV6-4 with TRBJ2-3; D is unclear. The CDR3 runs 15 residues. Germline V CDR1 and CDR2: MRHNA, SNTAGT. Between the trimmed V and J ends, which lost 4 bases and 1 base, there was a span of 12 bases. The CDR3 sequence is CASSVEMDGTDTQYF. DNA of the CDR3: TGTGCCAGCAGTGTCGAGATGGACGGCACAGATACGCAGTATTTT.

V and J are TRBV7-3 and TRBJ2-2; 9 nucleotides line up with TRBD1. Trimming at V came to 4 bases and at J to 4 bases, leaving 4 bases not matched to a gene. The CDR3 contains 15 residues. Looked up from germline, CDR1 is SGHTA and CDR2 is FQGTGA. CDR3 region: CASSWTGATTGELFF. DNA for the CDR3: TGTGCCAGCAGCTGGACAGGGGCGACCACCGGGGAGCTGTTTTTT.

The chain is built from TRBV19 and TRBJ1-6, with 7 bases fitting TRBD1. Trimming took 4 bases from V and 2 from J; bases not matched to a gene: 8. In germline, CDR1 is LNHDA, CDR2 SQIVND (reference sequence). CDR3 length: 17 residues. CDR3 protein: CASSTGGQRPYNSPLHF. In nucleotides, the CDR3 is TGTGCCAGTAGTACCGGGGGACAGCGCCCCTATAATTCACCCCTCCACTTT. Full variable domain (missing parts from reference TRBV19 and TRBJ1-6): DGGITQSPKYLFRKEGQNVTLSCEQNLNHDAMYWYRQDPGQGLRLIYYSQIVNDFQKGDIAEGYSVSREKKESFPLTVTSAQKNPTAFYLCASSTGGQRPYNSPLHFGNGTRLTVT.

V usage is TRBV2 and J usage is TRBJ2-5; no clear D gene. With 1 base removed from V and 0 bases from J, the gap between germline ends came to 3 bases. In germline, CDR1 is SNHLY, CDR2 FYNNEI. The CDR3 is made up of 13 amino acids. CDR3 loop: CASSEGNQETQYF. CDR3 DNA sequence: TGTGCCAGCAGTGAAGGTAACCAAGAGACCCAGTACTTC.

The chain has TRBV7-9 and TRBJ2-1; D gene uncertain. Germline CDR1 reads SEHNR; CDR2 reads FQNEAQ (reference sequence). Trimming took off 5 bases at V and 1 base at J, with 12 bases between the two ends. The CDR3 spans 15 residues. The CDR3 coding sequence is TGTGCCAGCAGCCACGTTCTGATATCCTACAATGAGCAGTTCTTC. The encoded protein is CASSHVLISYNEQFF.

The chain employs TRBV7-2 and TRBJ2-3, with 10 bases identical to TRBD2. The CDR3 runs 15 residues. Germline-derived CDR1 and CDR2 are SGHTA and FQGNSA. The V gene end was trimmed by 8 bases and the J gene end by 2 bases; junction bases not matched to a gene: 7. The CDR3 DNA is TGTGCCAGCGAGGGGCTAGCGGGGGTCACAGATACGCAGTATTTT. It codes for CASEGLAGVTDTQYF.

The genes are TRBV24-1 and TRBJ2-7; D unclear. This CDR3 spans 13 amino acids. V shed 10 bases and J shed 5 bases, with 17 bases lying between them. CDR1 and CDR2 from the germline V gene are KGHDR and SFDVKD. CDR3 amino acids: CATSPPASDEQYF. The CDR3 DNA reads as TGTGCCACGTCCCCCCCGGCGTCGGACGAGCAGTACTTC.

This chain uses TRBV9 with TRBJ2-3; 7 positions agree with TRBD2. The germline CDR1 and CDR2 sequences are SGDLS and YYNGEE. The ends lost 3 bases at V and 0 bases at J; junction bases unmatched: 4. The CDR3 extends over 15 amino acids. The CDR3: CASSGSGVSTDTQYF. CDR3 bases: TGTGCCAGCAGCGGCAGCGGGGTTAGCACAGATACGCAGTATTTT.

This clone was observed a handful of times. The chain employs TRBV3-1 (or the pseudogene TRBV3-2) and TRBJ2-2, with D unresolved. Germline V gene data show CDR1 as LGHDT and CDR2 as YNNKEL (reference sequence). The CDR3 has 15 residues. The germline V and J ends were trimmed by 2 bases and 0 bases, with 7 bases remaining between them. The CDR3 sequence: CASSQRSANTGELFF. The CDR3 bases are TGTGCCAGCAGCCAACGGAGCGCGAACACCGGGGAGCTGTTTTTT.

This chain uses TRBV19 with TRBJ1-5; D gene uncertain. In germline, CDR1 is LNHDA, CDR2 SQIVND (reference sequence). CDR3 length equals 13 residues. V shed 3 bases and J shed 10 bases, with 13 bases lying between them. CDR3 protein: CASSMVHPGPQHF. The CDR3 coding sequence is TGTGCCAGTAGTATGGTACACCCAGGACCCCAGCATTTT.

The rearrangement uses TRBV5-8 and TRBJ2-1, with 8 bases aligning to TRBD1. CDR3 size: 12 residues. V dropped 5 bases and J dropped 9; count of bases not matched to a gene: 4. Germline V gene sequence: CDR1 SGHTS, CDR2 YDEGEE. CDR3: CASRADRVEQFF. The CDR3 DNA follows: TGTGCCAGCAGGGCGGACAGGGTTGAGCAGTTCTTC.

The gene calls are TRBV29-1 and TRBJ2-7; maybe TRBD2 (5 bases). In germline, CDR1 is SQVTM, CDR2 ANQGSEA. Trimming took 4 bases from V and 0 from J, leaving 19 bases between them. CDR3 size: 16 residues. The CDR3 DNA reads TGCAGCGTTGTAGAGGGATACCAGAAAAGCTCCTACGAGCAGTACTTC. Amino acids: CSVVEGYQKSSYEQYF.